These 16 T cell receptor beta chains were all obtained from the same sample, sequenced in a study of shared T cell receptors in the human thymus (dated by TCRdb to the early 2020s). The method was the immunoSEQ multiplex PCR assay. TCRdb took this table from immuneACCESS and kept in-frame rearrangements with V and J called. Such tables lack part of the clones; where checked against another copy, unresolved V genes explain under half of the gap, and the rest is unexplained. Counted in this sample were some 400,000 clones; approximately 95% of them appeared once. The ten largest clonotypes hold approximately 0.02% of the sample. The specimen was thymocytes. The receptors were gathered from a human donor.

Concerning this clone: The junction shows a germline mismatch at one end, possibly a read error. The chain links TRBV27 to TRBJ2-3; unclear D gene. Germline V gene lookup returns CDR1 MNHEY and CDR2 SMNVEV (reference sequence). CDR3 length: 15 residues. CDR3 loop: CASSLSPRHTDTQYF. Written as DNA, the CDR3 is TGTGCCAGCAGTCTATCTCCCCGACACACAGATACGCAGTATTTT.

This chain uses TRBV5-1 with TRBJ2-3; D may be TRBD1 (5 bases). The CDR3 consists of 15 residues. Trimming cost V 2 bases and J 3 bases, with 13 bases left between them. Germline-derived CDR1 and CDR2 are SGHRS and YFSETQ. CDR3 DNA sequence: TGCGCCAGCAGCTTTGTTAGGGGTGGGACAGATACGCAGTATTTT. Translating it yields CASSFVRGGTDTQYF.

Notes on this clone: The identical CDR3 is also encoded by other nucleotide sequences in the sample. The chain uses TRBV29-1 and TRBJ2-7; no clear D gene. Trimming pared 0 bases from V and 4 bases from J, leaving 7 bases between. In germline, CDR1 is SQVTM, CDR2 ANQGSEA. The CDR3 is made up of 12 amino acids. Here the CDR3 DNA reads TGCAGCGTTGAAGAGGGAAGTTACGAGCAGTACTTC. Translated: CSVEEGSYEQYF.

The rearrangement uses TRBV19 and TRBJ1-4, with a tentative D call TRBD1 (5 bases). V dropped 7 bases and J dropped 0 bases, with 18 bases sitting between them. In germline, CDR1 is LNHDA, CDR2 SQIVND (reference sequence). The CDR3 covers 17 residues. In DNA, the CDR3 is TGTGCCAGTACCCTGAGAGGGGAGACATCAACTAATGAAAAACTGTTTTTT. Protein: CASTLRGETSTNEKLFF.

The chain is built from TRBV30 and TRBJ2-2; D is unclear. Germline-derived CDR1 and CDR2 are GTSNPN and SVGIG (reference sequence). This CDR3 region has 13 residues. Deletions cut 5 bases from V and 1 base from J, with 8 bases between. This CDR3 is CAWWSGNTGELFF. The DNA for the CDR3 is TGTGCCTGGTGGTCGGGGAACACCGGGGAGCTGTTTTTT.

The CDR3 loop reads CASSPRTGNGYTF. The CDR3 DNA is TGCGCCAGCAGCCCCCGGACAGGGAACGGCTACACCTTC. The chain carries TRBV5-1 and TRBJ1-2, with 8 positions matching TRBD1. Germline-derived CDR1 and CDR2 are SGHRS and YFSETQ. After removal of 4 bases from V and 8 bases from J, the junction contained 7 bases not matched to a gene. The CDR3 is 13 residues long.

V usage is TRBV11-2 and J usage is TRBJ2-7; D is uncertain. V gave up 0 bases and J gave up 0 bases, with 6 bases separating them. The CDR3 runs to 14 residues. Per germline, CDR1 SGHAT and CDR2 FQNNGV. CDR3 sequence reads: CASSLDRLSYEQYF. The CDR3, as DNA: TGTGCCAGCAGCTTAGATAGACTCTCCTACGAGCAGTACTTC.

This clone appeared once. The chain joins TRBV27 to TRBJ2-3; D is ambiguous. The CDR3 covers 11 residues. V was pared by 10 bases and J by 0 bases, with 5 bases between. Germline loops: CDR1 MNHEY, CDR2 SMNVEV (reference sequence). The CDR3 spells CATYSTDTQYF. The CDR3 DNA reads TGTGCCACCTATAGCACAGATACGCAGTATTTT.

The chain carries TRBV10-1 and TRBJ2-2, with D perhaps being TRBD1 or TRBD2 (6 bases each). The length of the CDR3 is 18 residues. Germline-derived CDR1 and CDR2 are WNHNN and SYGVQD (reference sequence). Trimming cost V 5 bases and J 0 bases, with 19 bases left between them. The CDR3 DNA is TGCGCCAGCAGTTTCCCGGGGGCCGGAATCGCGAACACCGGGGAGCTGTTTTTT. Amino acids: CASSFPGAGIANTGELFF.

The DNA for the CDR3 is TGCGCCAGCAGTCAATCGTTCGGACAGGGCCCTAAAAAGTCTTACGAGCAGTACTTC. Translation gives CASSQSFGQGPKKSYEQYF. V usage is TRBV23-1 and J usage is TRBJ2-7, with 8 positions matching TRBD1. TRBV23-1 is recorded as an ORF, its role being uncertain. CDR3 length: 19 amino acids. V lost 0 bases to trimming and J lost 4 bases; unmatched junction nucleotides: 17.

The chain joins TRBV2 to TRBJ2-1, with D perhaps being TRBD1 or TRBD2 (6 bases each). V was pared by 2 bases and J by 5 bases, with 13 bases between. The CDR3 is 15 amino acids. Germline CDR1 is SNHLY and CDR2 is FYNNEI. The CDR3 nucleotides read TGTGCCAGCAGTGAAAGGGGGGAGGAGGACAATGAGCAGTTCTTC. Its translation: CASSERGEEDNEQFF.

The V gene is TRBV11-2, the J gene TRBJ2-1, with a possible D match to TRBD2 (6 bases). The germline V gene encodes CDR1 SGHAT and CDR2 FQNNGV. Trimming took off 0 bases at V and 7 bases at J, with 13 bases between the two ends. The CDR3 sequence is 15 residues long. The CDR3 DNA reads TGTGCCAGCAGCTTAGACCCCGGGACTCGGAATGAGCAGTTCTTC. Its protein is CASSLDPGTRNEQFF.

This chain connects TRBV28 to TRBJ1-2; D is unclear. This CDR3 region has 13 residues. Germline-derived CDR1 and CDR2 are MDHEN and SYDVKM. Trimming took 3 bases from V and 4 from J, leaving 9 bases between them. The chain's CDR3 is CASSFPVLYGYTF. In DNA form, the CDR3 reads TGTGCCAGCAGTTTCCCAGTTCTCTATGGCTACACCTTC.

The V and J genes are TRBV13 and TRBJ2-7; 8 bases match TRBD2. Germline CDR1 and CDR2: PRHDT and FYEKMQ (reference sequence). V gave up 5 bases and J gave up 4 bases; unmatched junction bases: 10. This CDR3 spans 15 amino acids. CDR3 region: CASSLCREGPYEQYF. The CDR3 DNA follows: TGTGCCAGCAGCCTCTGCCGGGAGGGCCCGTACGAGCAGTACTTC.

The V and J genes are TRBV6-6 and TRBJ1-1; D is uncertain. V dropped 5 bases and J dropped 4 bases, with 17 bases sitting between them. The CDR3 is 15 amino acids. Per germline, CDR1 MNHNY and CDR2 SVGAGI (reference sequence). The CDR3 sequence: CASSHSGGGSTEAFF. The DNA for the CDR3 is TGTGCCAGCAGTCACAGTGGTGGAGGGAGCACTGAAGCTTTCTTT.

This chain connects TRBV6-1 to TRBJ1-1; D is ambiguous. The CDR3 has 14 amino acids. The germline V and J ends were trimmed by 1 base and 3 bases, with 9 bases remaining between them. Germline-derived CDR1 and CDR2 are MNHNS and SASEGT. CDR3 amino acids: CASSEVWADTEAFF. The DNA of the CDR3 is TGTGCCAGCAGTGAAGTATGGGCCGACACTGAAGCTTTCTTT.